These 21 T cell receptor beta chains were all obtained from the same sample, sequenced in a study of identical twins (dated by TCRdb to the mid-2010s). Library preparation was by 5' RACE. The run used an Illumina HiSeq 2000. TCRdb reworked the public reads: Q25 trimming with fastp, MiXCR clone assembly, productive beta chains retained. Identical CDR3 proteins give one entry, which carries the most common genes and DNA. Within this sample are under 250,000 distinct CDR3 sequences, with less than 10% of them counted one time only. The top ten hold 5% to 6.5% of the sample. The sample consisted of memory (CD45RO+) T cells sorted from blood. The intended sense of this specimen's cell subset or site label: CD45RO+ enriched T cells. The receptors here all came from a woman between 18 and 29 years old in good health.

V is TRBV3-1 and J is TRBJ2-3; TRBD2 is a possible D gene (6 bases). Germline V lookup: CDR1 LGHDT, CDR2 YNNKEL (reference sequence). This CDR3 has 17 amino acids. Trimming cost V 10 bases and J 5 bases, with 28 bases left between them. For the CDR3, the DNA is TGTGCCACCTGCCAAGCCCCCGGGGAGGTGCGGGGAGATACGCAGTATTTT. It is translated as CATCQAPGEVRGDTQYF.

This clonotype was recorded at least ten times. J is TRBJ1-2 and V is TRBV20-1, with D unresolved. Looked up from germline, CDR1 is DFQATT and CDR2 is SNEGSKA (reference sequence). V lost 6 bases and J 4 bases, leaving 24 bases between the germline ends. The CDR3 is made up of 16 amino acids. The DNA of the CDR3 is TGCAGTGCGTCCCTTCGGGCGGGGAACTCACCCTATGGCTACACCTTC. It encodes CSASLRAGNSPYGYTF.

The CDR3 loop is CASSISTMGNTGELFF. CDR3 coding DNA: TGTGCCAGCAGCATCTCTACGATGGGAAACACCGGGGAGCTGTTTTTT. The gene calls are TRBV7-7 and TRBJ2-2; D unresolved. This CDR3 spans 16 amino acids. V was clipped by 5 bases and J by 2 bases, with 15 bases between them. Germline lookup yields CDR1 SSHAT and CDR2 FNYEAQ (reference sequence).

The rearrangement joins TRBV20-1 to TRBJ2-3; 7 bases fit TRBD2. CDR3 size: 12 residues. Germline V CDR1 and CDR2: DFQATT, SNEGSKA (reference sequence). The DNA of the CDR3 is TGCAGGGCCGGCGGGGGAAGCCTTGCGCAGTATTTT. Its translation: CRAGGGSLAQYF.

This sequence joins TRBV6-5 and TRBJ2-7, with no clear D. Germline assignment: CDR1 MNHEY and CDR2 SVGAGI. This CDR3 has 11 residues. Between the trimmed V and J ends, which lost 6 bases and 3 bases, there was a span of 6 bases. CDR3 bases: TGTGCCAGCAGACGGGTCTACGAGCAGTACTTC. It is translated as CASRRVYEQYF.

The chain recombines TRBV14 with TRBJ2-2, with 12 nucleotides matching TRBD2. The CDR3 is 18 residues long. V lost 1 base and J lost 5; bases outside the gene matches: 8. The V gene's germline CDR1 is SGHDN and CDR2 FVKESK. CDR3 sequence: CASSQAGALAGGTGELFF. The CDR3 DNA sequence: TGTGCCAGCAGCCAAGCCGGCGCGCTAGCGGGAGGGACCGGGGAGCTGTTTTTT.

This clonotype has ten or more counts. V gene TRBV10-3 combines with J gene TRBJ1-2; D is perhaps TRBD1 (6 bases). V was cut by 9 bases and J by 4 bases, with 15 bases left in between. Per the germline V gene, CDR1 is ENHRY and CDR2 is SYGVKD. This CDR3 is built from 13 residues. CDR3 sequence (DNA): TGTGCCATGAAGATGACAGGCGGCTATGGCTACACCTTC. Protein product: CAMKMTGGYGYTF.

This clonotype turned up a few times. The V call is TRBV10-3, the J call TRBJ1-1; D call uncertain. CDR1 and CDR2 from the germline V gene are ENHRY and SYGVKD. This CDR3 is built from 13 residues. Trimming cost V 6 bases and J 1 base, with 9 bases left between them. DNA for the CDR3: TGTGCCATCAGGCAGTATGAGAACACTGAAGCTTTCTTT. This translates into CAIRQYENTEAFF.

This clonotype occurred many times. The CDR3 sequence: CASSLTLGGTEAFF. The CDR3 DNA reads as TGTGCCAGCAGTTTAACCCTTGGGGGGACTGAAGCTTTCTTT. The gene calls are TRBV27 and TRBJ1-1; D is possibly TRBD1 (5 bases). Per the germline V gene, CDR1 is MNHEY and CDR2 is SMNVEV (reference sequence). The CDR3 has 14 amino acids. Trimming stripped 2 bases from V and 5 bases from J, with 12 bases between.

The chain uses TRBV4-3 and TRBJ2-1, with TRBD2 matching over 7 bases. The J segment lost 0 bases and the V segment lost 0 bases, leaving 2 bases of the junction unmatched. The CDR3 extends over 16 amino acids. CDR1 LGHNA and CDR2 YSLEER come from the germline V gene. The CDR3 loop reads CASSQEGGGSYNEQFF. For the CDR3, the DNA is TGCGCCAGCAGCCAAGAGGGCGGGGGCTCCTACAATGAGCAGTTCTTC.

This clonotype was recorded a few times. CDR3 sequence reads: CASSQGQVMRYTF. The CDR3 DNA reads TGTGCCAGCAGCCAGGGACAGGTTATGCGCTACACCTTC. This rearrangement joins TRBV3-1 to TRBJ1-2; 8 bases line up with TRBD1. From germline, CDR1 is LGHDT and CDR2 YNNKEL (reference sequence). With V trimmed by 3 bases and J by 9 bases, 6 bases remained unmatched. This CDR3 is built from 13 residues.

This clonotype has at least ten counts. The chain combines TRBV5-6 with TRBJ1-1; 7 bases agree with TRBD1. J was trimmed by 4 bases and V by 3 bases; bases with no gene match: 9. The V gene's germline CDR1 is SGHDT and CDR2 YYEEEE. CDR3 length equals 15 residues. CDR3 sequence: CASSSGDKGATEAFF. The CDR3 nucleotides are TGTGCCAGCAGCTCGGGGGACAAGGGGGCCACTGAAGCTTTCTTT. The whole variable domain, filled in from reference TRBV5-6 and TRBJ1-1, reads DAGVTQSPTHLIKTRGQQVTLRCSPKSGHDTVSWYQQALGQGPQFIFQYYEEEERQRGNFPDRFSGHQFPNYSSELNVNALLLGDSALYLCASSSGDKGATEAFFGQGTRLTVV.

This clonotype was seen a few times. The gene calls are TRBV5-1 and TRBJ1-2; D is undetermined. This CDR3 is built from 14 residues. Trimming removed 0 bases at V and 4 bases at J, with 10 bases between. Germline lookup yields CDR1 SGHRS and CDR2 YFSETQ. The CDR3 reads CASSLGADGYGYTF. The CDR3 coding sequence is TGCGCCAGCAGCTTGGGGGCTGATGGCTATGGCTACACCTTC.

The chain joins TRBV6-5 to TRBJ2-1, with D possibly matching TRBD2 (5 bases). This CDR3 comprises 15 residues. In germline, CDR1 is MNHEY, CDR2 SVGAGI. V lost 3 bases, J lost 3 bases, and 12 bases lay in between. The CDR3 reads CASSYRDGGYNEQFF. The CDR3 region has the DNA TGTGCCAGCAGTTATCGCGATGGAGGCTACAATGAGCAGTTCTTC.

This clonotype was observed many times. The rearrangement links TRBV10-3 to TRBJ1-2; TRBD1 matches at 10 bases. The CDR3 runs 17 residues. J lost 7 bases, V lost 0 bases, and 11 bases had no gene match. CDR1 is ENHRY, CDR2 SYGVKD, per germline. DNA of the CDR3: TGTGCCATCAGTGAGTCGAAGGGACAGGGGTGGCCAGGTGGCTACACCTTC. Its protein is CAISESKGQGWPGGYTF.

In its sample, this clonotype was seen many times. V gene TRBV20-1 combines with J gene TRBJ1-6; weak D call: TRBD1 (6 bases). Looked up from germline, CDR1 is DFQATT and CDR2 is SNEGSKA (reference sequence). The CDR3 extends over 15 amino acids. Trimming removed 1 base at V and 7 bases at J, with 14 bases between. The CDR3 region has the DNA TGCAGTGCTAGAGTTGTCGAACAGGGAAATTCACCCCTCCACTTT. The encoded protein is CSARVVEQGNSPLHF.

The CDR3 DNA is TGCAGCGTTGTGGCGGGGAGTTGGGCTTTCTTT. Translation: CSVVAGSWAFF. The rearrangement joins TRBV29-1 to TRBJ1-1; no clear D. The germline V and J ends were trimmed by 4 bases and 11 bases, with 14 bases remaining between them. The CDR3 is made up of 11 amino acids. Germline V CDR1 and CDR2: SQVTM, ANQGSEA.

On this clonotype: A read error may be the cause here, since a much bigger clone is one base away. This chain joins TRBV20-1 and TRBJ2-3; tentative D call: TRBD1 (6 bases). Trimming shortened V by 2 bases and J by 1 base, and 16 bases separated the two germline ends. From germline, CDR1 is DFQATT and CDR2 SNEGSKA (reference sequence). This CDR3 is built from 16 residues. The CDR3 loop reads CSARRFGTRGTDTQYF. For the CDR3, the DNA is TGCAGTGCTAGAAGGTTCGGGACAAGGGGCACAGATACGCAGTATTTT.

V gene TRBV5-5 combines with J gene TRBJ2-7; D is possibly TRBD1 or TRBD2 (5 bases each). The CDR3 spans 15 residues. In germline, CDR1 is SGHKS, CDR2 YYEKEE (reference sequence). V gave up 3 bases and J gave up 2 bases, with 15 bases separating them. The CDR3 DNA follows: TGTGCCAGCAGCTCTGCAGGGCGAGGGACCTACGAGCAGTACTTC. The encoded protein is CASSSAGRGTYEQYF.

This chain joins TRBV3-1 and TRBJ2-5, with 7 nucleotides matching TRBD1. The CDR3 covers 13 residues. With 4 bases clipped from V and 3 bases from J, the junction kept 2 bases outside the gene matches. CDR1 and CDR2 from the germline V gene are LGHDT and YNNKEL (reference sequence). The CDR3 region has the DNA TGTGCCAGCAGCCGACAGGGAGAAGAGACCCAGTACTTC. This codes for CASSRQGEETQYF.

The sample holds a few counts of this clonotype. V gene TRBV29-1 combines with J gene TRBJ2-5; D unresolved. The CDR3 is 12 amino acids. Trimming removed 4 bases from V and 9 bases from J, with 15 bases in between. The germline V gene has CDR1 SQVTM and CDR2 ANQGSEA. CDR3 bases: TGCAGCGTTGGACTCTTCTGGGTGCCCCAGTACTTC. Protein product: CSVGLFWVPQYF.